This T cell receptor beta chain is drawn from a study of OX40 agonist ivuxolimab in advanced cancers. The wider study: Ivuxolimab doses were 0.01, 0.1, 0.3, 1.5, 3 or 10 mg/kg every 2 weeks. Participants, about 83% male, averaged roughly 60 years of age, ranging from roughly 23 to 80.

V dropped 2 bases and J dropped 3 bases, with 8 bases sitting between them. CDR1 is LNHDA, CDR2 SQIVND, per germline (reference sequence). The CDR3 has 13 amino acids. Libraries were prepared by immunoSEQ multiplex PCR; TCRdb keeps only in-frame clonotypes and omits some of them. The sample shows about 20,000 clones, around 90% of them seen only once. Material: CD4+ or CD8+ T cells sorted from blood, obtained in a trial of the OX40 agonist ivuxolimab. The rearrangement uses TRBV19 and TRBJ2-7; D may match TRBD1 or TRBD2 (5 bases each). This receptor was taken from an adult with an advanced solid tumor such as melanoma, head and neck, liver or kidney cancer. The CDR3 is CASSILGDYEQYF. As DNA, the CDR3 is TGTGCCAGTAGTATACTGGGGGACTACGAGCAGTACTTC.